Sequencing of this TCR beta chain was carried out in a study of shared clonotypes between healthy human individuals. Study observations and caveats: Although depth was large, rarefaction showed that sequencing of the sorted subsets was incomplete.

With V trimmed by 4 bases and J by 0 bases, 11 bases remained unmatched. This CDR3 comprises 17 residues. Germline assignment: CDR1 MDHEN and CDR2 SYDVKM. About this clone: The antigen remains undetermined.

An assay was performed, and its level was deep. In the sorted-subset replicate PCRs, approximately 200 ng DNA, roughly 29,000 T cell genomes, was used. Libraries were prepared by immunoSEQ multiplex PCR; TCRdb keeps only in-frame clonotypes and omits some of them. The sample shows hundreds of thousands of clones, around 67% of them seen only once. The rearrangement uses TRBV28 and TRBJ2-7, with 8 bases fitting TRBD1. This TCR derives from a woman between 25 and 40 years old in good health. The sequencing input was memory CD4+ T cells sorted from blood. Subset denoted: CD45RA-negative fraction. CDR3: CASSSAGGARSSYEQYF. For the CDR3, the DNA is TGTGCCAGCAGTTCAGCAGGGGGCGCCAGGAGCTCCTACGAGCAGTACTTC.